The 13 T cell receptor beta chains below were found in one sample sequenced in a study of cytomegalovirus exposure and HLA in healthy donors. The PCR employed 60 Vbeta primers together with 13 Jbeta primers. The protocol was immunoSEQ multiplex PCR, while the TCRdb copy is restricted to in-frame clones and leaves out a portion. The sample shows approximately 110,000 clones, about 73% of them seen only once. The specimen was PBMCs. All receptors come from a woman aged 40 to 50 in good health and CMV-seropositive.

This clone was seen a handful of times. The chain combines TRBV29-1 with TRBJ1-2, with 7 nucleotides matching TRBD1. V shed 4 bases, J shed 4 bases, and the junction held 0 bases outside the gene matches. The CDR3 has 11 residues. In germline, CDR1 is SQVTM, CDR2 ANQGSEA. CDR3 in DNA: TGCAGCGTTGGACAGGGCTATGGCTACACCTTC. Translation gives CSVGQGYGYTF.

The chain has TRBV29-1 and TRBJ1-1; D not resolved. CDR3 length equals 12 residues. Germline V gene lookup returns CDR1 SQVTM and CDR2 ANQGSEA. V lost 2 bases and J 9 bases, leaving 13 bases between the germline ends. CDR3 sequence reads: CSVESNGRKAFF. In nucleotides, the CDR3 is TGCAGCGTTGAATCCAATGGCAGGAAAGCTTTCTTT.

This clone was counted only a few times. The J gene is TRBJ2-7, the V gene TRBV27, with D possibly TRBD1 on 6 matching bases. The germline V gene has CDR1 MNHEY and CDR2 SMNVEV (reference sequence). CDR3 length: 13 residues. Deletions cut 5 bases from V and 6 bases from J, with 14 bases between. CDR3 loop: CASSRNRETEQYF. In DNA form, the CDR3 reads TGTGCCAGCAGTAGGAACAGGGAGACCGAGCAGTACTTC.

CDR3 bases: TGTGCCAGCAGCTCTCGGACTTCGAACACCGGGGAGCTGTTTTTT. Its translation is CASSSRTSNTGELFF. The chain employs TRBV25-1 and TRBJ2-2, with a weak D call TRBD2 (5 bases). Germline assignment: CDR1 MGHDK and CDR2 SYGVNS. The CDR3 is made up of 15 amino acids. Deletions cut 6 bases from V and 0 bases from J, with 11 bases between.

The chain uses TRBV18 and TRBJ1-3, with TRBD1 identical over 9 bases. CDR3 size: 16 residues. CDR1 KGHSH and CDR2 LQKENI come from the germline V gene. V lost 3 bases to trimming and J lost 4 bases; unmatched junction nucleotides: 7. CDR3 loop: CASSPQTGGSGNTIYF. As DNA, the CDR3 is TGTGCCAGCTCACCGCAAACAGGGGGCTCCGGAAACACCATATATTTT.

The sample holds a few counts of this clone. J is TRBJ2-7 and V is TRBV5-1; 7 bases align to TRBD1. The V and J ends lost 3 bases and 2 bases, in that order; junction bases with no gene match: 8. The CDR3 covers 15 residues. Germline V gives CDR1 SGHRS, CDR2 YFSETQ. The CDR3 sequence is CASSSGGTFTYEQYF. DNA for the CDR3: TGCGCCAGCAGCTCAGGGGGTACCTTCACCTACGAGCAGTACTTC.

This clone came up once. V is TRBV9 and J is TRBJ1-2, with a weak D call TRBD1 (6 bases). This CDR3 contains 16 residues. Germline CDR1 is SGDLS and CDR2 is YYNGEE. V lost 4 bases, J lost 8 bases, and 24 bases lay in between. CDR3 bases: TGTGCCAGCAGCCCTGGGTGGGACACAACGCTCGACGGCTACACCTTC. This codes for CASSPGWDTTLDGYTF.

This clone was observed a handful of times. This chain links TRBV11-1 with TRBJ2-3; no clear D gene. CDR3 length equals 11 residues. Deletions cut 8 bases from V and 7 bases from J, with 10 bases between. Germline assignment: CDR1 SGHAT and CDR2 FQDESV (reference sequence). Here the CDR3 reads CASEAINTQYF. Here the CDR3 DNA reads TGTGCCAGCGAAGCGATAAATACGCAGTATTTT.

This sequence joins TRBV4-1 and TRBJ1-1; possibly TRBD1 for D (6 bases). The CDR3 is 14 amino acids. V lost 3 bases and J 0 bases, leaving 8 bases between the germline ends. CDR1 and CDR2 from the germline V gene are MGHRA and YSYEKL. The CDR3 here is CASSQGHLNTEAFF. CDR3 nucleotide sequence: TGCGCCAGCAGCCAGGGACACTTGAACACTGAAGCTTTCTTT.

This rearrangement joins TRBV7-2 to TRBJ1-2, with 9 bases that match TRBD1. Trimming took 4 bases from V and 3 from J; bases not matched to a gene: 3. CDR1 is SGHTA, CDR2 FQGNSA, per germline. This CDR3 is 14 amino acids long. CDR3: CASSSRTGDYGYTF. CDR3 DNA sequence: TGTGCCAGCAGCTCCCGGACAGGGGACTATGGCTACACCTTC.

This clone was seen only a few times. The chain has TRBV5-1 and TRBJ1-2; no clear D gene. Trimming removed 0 bases from V and 5 bases from J, with 8 bases in between. Germline assignment: CDR1 SGHRS and CDR2 YFSETQ. This CDR3 has 13 amino acids. CDR3 region: CASSLVAVYGYTF. The CDR3 nucleotides read TGCGCCAGCAGCTTGGTGGCAGTATATGGCTACACCTTC.

V gene TRBV7-2 combines with J gene TRBJ1-2; tentatively, D is TRBD1 (6 bases). The germline gives CDR1 SGHTA, CDR2 FQGNSA. This CDR3 spans 15 amino acids. Trimming took 5 bases from V and 4 from J, leaving 17 bases between them. For the CDR3, the DNA is TGTGCCAGCAGCCTACATAGTGGGGGCTCCTATGGCTACACCTTC. This sequence encodes CASSLHSGGSYGYTF.

V is TRBV7-6 and J is TRBJ1-6, with 10 nucleotides matching TRBD1. The junction had 3 bases not matched to a gene; V was cut back by 2 bases and J by 8 bases. This CDR3 contains 15 residues. Germline V lookup: CDR1 SGHVS, CDR2 FNYEAQ. The CDR3: CASSLQTGGDSPLHF. CDR3 coding DNA: TGTGCCAGCAGCTTACAGACAGGGGGCGATTCACCCCTCCACTTT. Supplemented by reference TRBV7-6 and TRBJ1-6, the full variable domain reads GAGVSQSPRYKVTKRGQDVALRCDPISGHVSLYWYRQALGQGPEFLTYFNYEAQQDKSGLPNDRFSAERPEGSISTLTIQRTEQRDSAMYRCASSLQTGGDSPLHFGNGTRLTVT.